This TCR beta chain was identified during a study of blood T cell repertoires in COVID-19. Trimming cost V 6 bases and J 5 bases; bases outside gene matches: 14. This CDR3 has 17 residues. Germline V gene data show CDR1 as MRHNA and CDR2 as SNTAGT. Sequenced by immunoSEQ multiplex PCR; TCRdb stores in-frame clones only, minus some. The sample comprises 85,000 to 100,000 clones, 72% of which are singletons, and approximately 23% rests with the top ten. The sequenced sample consisted of peripheral blood. The clonotype was recovered from a woman aged 55-70 years in a cohort sampled during active or convalescent COVID-19. V gene TRBV6-4 combines with J gene TRBJ2-5; 11 bases map to TRBD2. This CDR3 reads CASSPTSGDASGETQYF. CDR3 nucleotide sequence: TGTGCCAGCAGCCCGACTAGCGGGGACGCCTCGGGGGAGACCCAGTACTTC.